The 16 T cell receptor beta chains below were found in one sample sequenced in a study of blood T cells in healthy people across ages. PCR was performed a second time for about 7 to 12 cycles using a sample-barcoded 5' primer and a J-beta primer mix. Each CDR3 protein is one row after TCRdb ran MiXCR on the 5' RACE reads. The sample lists fewer than 2,000,000 distinct CDR3 sequences, approximately 39% occurring once. Sequencing was performed on blood. Receptors were obtained from a human donor in good health.

The chain combines TRBV7-6 with TRBJ1-1; D call uncertain. This CDR3 spans 15 amino acids. V lost 0 bases and J 4 bases, leaving 12 bases between the germline ends. CDR1 and CDR2 from the germline V gene are SGHVS and FNYEAQ. For the CDR3, the DNA is TGTGCCAGCAGCTTAGCGTTGGGTTTAACCACTGAAGCTTTCTTT. Encoded protein: CASSLALGLTTEAFF.

The chain employs TRBV28 and TRBJ2-3; D perhaps matches TRBD2 (5 bases). This CDR3 is 17 amino acids long. V lost 1 base, J lost 2 bases, and 16 bases lay in between. Germline loops: CDR1 MDHEN, CDR2 SYDVKM. The chain's CDR3 is CASSLSPQREITDTQYF. CDR3 in DNA: TGTGCCAGCAGTTTATCGCCCCAGAGGGAGATCACAGATACGCAGTATTTT. The whole variable domain, remainder taken from reference TRBV28 and TRBJ2-3, is DVKVTQSSRYLVKRTGEKVFLECVQDMDHENMFWYRQDPGLGLRLIYFSYDVKMKEKGDIPEGYSVSREKKERFSLILESASTNQTSMYLCASSLSPQREITDTQYFGPGTRLTVL.

This clonotype has a handful of counts. V gene TRBV3-1 combines with J gene TRBJ1-1, with D possibly matching TRBD1 (5 bases). Between the trimmed V and J ends, which lost 1 base and 10 bases, there was a span of 16 bases. The germline V gene has CDR1 LGHDT and CDR2 YNNKEL (reference sequence). The CDR3 length is 14 residues. The CDR3 DNA is TGTGCCAGCAGCCAAGTAGATCGCCGAGGGGCAGCTTTCTTT. Amino acids: CASSQVDRRGAAFF.

This clonotype was recorded a few times. This sequence joins TRBV15 and TRBJ2-6; D might be TRBD1 (6 bases). This CDR3 region has 19 residues. Trimming stripped 0 bases from V and 0 bases from J, with 15 bases between. Germline loops: CDR1 LNHNV, CDR2 YYDKDF (reference sequence). CDR3 sequence: CATSRDRRTALSGANVLTF. CDR3 DNA sequence: TGTGCCACCAGCAGAGATCGGAGGACAGCGCTCTCTGGGGCCAACGTCCTGACTTTC. The complete variable domain, with remaining parts taken from reference TRBV15 and TRBJ2-6, reads DAMVIQNPRYQVTQFGKPVTLSCSQTLNHNVMYWYQQKSSQAPKLLFHYYDKDFNNEADTPDNFQSRRPNTSFCFLDIRSPGLGDTAMYLCATSRDRRTALSGANVLTFGAGSRLTVL.

The table lists this clonotype with a few counts. The V and J genes are TRBV12-3 or TRBV12-4 and TRBJ1-2, with 7 bases that match TRBD1. The CDR3 has 15 amino acids. With V trimmed by 2 bases and J by 3 bases, 6 bases remained unmatched. The chain's CDR3 is CASSLRQGEDYGYTF. The CDR3 DNA follows: TGTGCCAGCAGTTTAAGGCAGGGGGAGGACTATGGCTACACCTTC.

As to this clonotype: A read error may explain this, as a much larger clone is one base away. V is TRBV10-3 and J is TRBJ2-1, with 8 nucleotides matching TRBD1. V trimming: 3 bases; J trimming: 8 bases; junction bases outside the gene matches: 18. CDR3 length: 18 residues. CDR1 and CDR2 (germline): ENHRY, SYGVKD. CDR3 residues: CAISDRDRPWMVQDEQFF. Here the CDR3 DNA reads TGTGCCATCAGTGATAGGGACAGGCCCTGGATGGTACAAGATGAGCAGTTCTTC.

In its sample, this clonotype was seen a few times. The chain combines TRBV6-2 or TRBV6-3 with TRBJ2-1; 9 positions match TRBD2. With V trimmed by 8 bases and J by 7 bases, 3 bases remained unmatched. Germline CDR1 reads MNHEY; CDR2 reads SVGEGT. This CDR3 has 12 amino acids. The CDR3: CASGGGVNEQFF. CDR3 sequence (DNA): TGTGCCAGCGGCGGGGGGGTAAATGAGCAGTTCTTC.

The gene calls are TRBV6-2 or TRBV6-3 and TRBJ1-2; D is unresolved. The CDR3 is 12 amino acids. V lost 4 bases and J 6 bases, leaving 9 bases between the germline ends. Per the germline V gene, CDR1 is MNHEY and CDR2 is SVGEGT. The CDR3 is CASSFGVHGYTF. CDR3 nucleotide sequence: TGTGCCAGCAGTTTCGGAGTGCATGGCTACACCTTC.

This rearrangement joins TRBV10-3 to TRBJ1-2; D gene ambiguous. Germline assignment: CDR1 ENHRY and CDR2 SYGVKD. Trimming cost V 2 bases and J 2 bases, with 9 bases left between them. CDR3 size: 14 residues. In DNA, the CDR3 is TGTGCCATCAGTGAGGAACAGATGAACTATGGCTACACCTTC. It encodes CAISEEQMNYGYTF.

The J gene is TRBJ1-5, the V gene TRBV12-3 or TRBV12-4; D unclear. The CDR3 covers 13 residues. V was pared by 6 bases and J by 9 bases, with 15 bases between. The CDR3 DNA follows: TGTGCCAGCAGATCGACTGCTTTTGGGCCCCAGCATTTT. Translated, it gives CASRSTAFGPQHF.

This clonotype was seen a handful of times. This chain uses TRBV29-1 with TRBJ2-1, with TRBD2 matching over 11 bases. Germline loops: CDR1 SQVTM, CDR2 ANQGSEA. V shed 7 bases and J 4 bases; nucleotides not matched to a gene: 9. This CDR3 spans 15 amino acids. The CDR3 loop reads CSASPGTSGYNEQFF. CDR3 DNA sequence: TGCAGCGCCTCCCCCGGGACTAGCGGATACAATGAGCAGTTCTTC.

This clonotype turned up a few times. The chain has TRBV24-1 and TRBJ2-1, with D uncertain. The CDR3 consists of 12 residues. Germline V gene data show CDR1 as KGHDR and CDR2 as SFDVKD. V lost 1 base to trimming and J lost 9 bases, with 6 bases between them. CDR3 sequence reads: CATSDLGGEQFF. In DNA, the CDR3 is TGTGCCACCAGTGATTTAGGCGGTGAGCAGTTCTTC.

The sample holds a few counts of this clonotype. This chain joins TRBV4-1 and TRBJ2-3; D not resolved. Germline V lookup: CDR1 MGHRA, CDR2 YSYEKL. V lost 4 bases to trimming and J lost 5 bases, with 13 bases between them. The CDR3 loop spans 14 amino acids. The CDR3 loop is CASSLRRTVDTQYF. The CDR3 coding sequence is TGCGCCAGCAGCCTACGGAGAACGGTAGATACGCAGTATTTT.

This rearrangement joins TRBV20-1 to TRBJ2-7; D is perhaps TRBD1 (6 bases). This CDR3 is built from 12 residues. CDR1 and CDR2 (germline): DFQATT, SNEGSKA (reference sequence). V shed 4 bases and J shed 3 bases, with 10 bases lying between them. The CDR3 nucleotides read TGCAGTGCTAACAGGGTTAACTACGAGCAGTACTTC. This translates into CSANRVNYEQYF.

The chain is built from TRBV4-3 and TRBJ2-3; D may be TRBD1 (5 bases). The CDR3 consists of 14 residues. Germline loops: CDR1 LGHNA, CDR2 YSLEER. Trimming pared 1 base from V and 5 bases from J, leaving 10 bases between. This CDR3 reads CASSQGQGQDTQYF. The CDR3 DNA sequence: TGCGCCAGCAGCCAAGGGCAGGGCCAAGATACGCAGTATTTT.

The J gene is TRBJ1-2, the V gene TRBV7-9; D is unresolved. The V gene lost 0 bases and the J gene lost 6 bases, with 11 bases spanning the gap. Germline assignment: CDR1 SEHNR and CDR2 FQNEAQ (reference sequence). There are 14 residues in the CDR3. The CDR3 loop reads CASSLAVELNGYTF. The CDR3 nucleotides are TGTGCCAGCAGCTTAGCGGTGGAGCTGAATGGCTACACCTTC.